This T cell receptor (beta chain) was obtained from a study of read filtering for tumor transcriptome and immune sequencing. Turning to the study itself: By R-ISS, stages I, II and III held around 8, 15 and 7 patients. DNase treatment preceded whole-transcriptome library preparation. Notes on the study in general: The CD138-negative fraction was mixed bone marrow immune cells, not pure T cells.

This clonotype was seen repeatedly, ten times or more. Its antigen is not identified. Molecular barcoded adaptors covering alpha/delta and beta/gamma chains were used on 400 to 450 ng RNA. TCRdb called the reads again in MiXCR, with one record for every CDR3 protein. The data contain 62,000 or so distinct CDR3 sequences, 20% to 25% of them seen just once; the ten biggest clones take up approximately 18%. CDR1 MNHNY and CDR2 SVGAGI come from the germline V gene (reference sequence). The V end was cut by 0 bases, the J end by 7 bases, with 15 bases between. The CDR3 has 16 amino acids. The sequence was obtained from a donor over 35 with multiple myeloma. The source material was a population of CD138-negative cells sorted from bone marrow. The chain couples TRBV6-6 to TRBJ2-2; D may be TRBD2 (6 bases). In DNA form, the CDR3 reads TGTGCCAGCAGTTACTCGCGGGGCTCCATTGACGGGGAGCTGTTTTTT. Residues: CASSYSRGSIDGELFF.